The next 25 T cell receptor beta chains were all read from a single sample in a study of spatial heterogeneity in lung cancer. Indicated time point: sample taken at primary tumor resection. No cell sorting; template was whole RNA from tumor, lung tissue or PBMC. Using its own MiXCR run on the 5' RACE reads, TCRdb lists one record per CDR3 protein. Of 23,000 or so distinct CDR3 sequences in the sample, approximately 4.7% were seen once. The starting material was PBMCs, obtained at surgery. The receptors were sampled from a male donor with early-stage non-small cell lung cancer.

This clonotype is termed medium-sized. CDR3: CASSTTSGGATDTQYF. In nucleotides, the CDR3 is TGTGCCAGCAGCACTACTAGCGGGGGGGCGACAGATACGCAGTATTTT. The chain uses TRBV12-3 or TRBV12-4 and TRBJ2-3, with 13 positions matching TRBD2. This CDR3 contains 16 residues. V shed 6 bases and J 3 bases; nucleotides not matched to a gene: 6.

This clonotype is medium-sized (0.01 to 0.1%) within its sample. The chain carries TRBV7-2 and TRBJ1-5; 7 bases are shared with TRBD1. Germline CDR1 reads SGHTA; CDR2 reads FQGNSA. CDR3 length: 15 amino acids. The trim removed 1 base at V and 6 bases at J, leaving 6 bases unmatched. CDR3 nucleotide sequence: TGTGCCAGCAGCTTAGATTCAGGGGGAGGTCAGCCCCAGCATTTT. It encodes CASSLDSGGGQPQHF.

This clonotype was seen at least ten times. The chain recombines TRBV20-1 with TRBJ2-1; D is undetermined. The germline V gene encodes CDR1 DFQATT and CDR2 SNEGSKA (reference sequence). This CDR3 has 12 residues. V was trimmed by 6 bases and J by 6 bases, leaving 12 bases between them. DNA for the CDR3: TGCAGTGCAGGCGGCAATCCCAATGAGCAGTTCTTC. Protein sequence: CSAGGNPNEQFF.

This clonotype was picked up many times. The chain uses TRBV6-5 and TRBJ1-1, with 11 bases fitting TRBD1. J lost 11 bases, V lost 3 bases, and 5 bases had no gene match. Germline V gives CDR1 MNHEY, CDR2 SVGAGI. CDR3 length equals 13 residues. The CDR3 here is CASSYGQGAGAFF. The DNA for the CDR3 is TGTGCCAGCAGTTATGGACAGGGGGCTGGGGCTTTCTTT.

This clonotype was found many times. V usage is TRBV27 and J usage is TRBJ2-7; possible D gene TRBD1, 5 bases. This CDR3 spans 14 amino acids. Per germline, CDR1 MNHEY and CDR2 SMNVEV (reference sequence). The V gene lost 6 bases and the J gene lost 2 bases, with 14 bases spanning the gap. Here the CDR3 DNA reads TGTGCCAGCAGCGAGACAGTTTCCACCTACGAGCAGTACTTC. This encodes CASSETVSTYEQYF.

Ten or more counts support this clonotype. The chain carries TRBV6-2 or TRBV6-3 and TRBJ1-1; 7 nucleotides line up with TRBD1. Germline V gives CDR1 MNHEY, CDR2 SVGEGT. Trimming cost V 6 bases and J 5 bases; bases outside gene matches: 6. The CDR3 totals 13 residues. The CDR3 sequence is CASRREQGTEAFF. CDR3 DNA: TGTGCCAGCAGGCGAGAACAGGGGACTGAAGCTTTCTTT.

This clonotype was counted at least ten times. The rearrangement uses TRBV12-3 or TRBV12-4 and TRBJ2-7; D ambiguous. V was pared by 6 bases and J by 7 bases, with 16 bases between. CDR3 length: 13 residues. The DNA of the CDR3 is TGTGCCAGCAGCAAGATGGTCCTTCGGGAGCAGTACTTC. This translates into CASSKMVLREQYF.

This clonotype was found many times. This chain joins TRBV28 and TRBJ1-2; no definite D call. This CDR3 is 15 amino acids long. V was cut by 2 bases and J by 2 bases, with 12 bases left in between. Germline V gene sequence: CDR1 MDHEN, CDR2 SYDVKM. For the CDR3, the DNA is TGTGCCAGCAGTTTAGGGTCGGTCGGGAACTATGGCTACACCTTC. Translation gives CASSLGSVGNYGYTF.

This sequence joins TRBV2 and TRBJ1-2; D remains unclear. This CDR3 is built from 13 residues. Looked up from germline, CDR1 is SNHLY and CDR2 is FYNNEI. Trimming took off 2 bases at V and 5 bases at J, with 9 bases between the two ends. CDR3 residues: CASSELTEYGYTF. As DNA, the CDR3 is TGTGCCAGCAGTGAACTGACCGAATATGGCTACACCTTC.

At least ten counts were recorded for this clonotype. The V and J genes are TRBV12-3 or TRBV12-4 and TRBJ2-3, with 12 bases lining up with TRBD2. The CDR3 is 19 residues long. Trimming took 6 bases from V and 5 from J; bases not matched to a gene: 18. CDR3 region: CASSRRGGATSGSVDTQYF. For the CDR3, the DNA is TGTGCCAGCAGCCGCCGTGGGGGGGCGACTAGCGGGAGTGTAGATACGCAGTATTTT.

To note about this clonotype: Being one base from a much bigger clone, this may be a read error. This sequence joins TRBV28 and TRBJ2-7; no definite D call. Germline-derived CDR1 and CDR2 are MDHEN and SYDVKM. This CDR3 contains 12 residues. Trimming took 10 bases from V and 1 from J, leaving 11 bases between them. CDR3 sequence: CATHEVSYEQYF. Written as DNA, the CDR3 is TGTGCCACCCACGAAGTTTCCTACGAGCAGTACTTC.

This clonotype was seen many times. The chain links TRBV9 to TRBJ2-5, with TRBD1 as a possible D gene (6 bases). The CDR3 runs to 15 residues. The V and J ends lost 3 bases and 5 bases respectively, with 17 bases between them. Germline lookup yields CDR1 SGDLS and CDR2 YYNGEE. The CDR3 nucleotides read TGTGCCAGCAGCGCGCCGTCCGGGACACACGAGACCCAGTACTTC. Encoded protein: CASSAPSGTHETQYF.

This clonotype was observed many times. This CDR3 is CSARDMGISYNSPLHF. The DNA of the CDR3 is TGCAGTGCTAGAGATATGGGGATATCCTATAATTCACCCCTCCACTTT. This chain links TRBV20-1 with TRBJ1-6; D is unresolved. Looked up from germline, CDR1 is DFQATT and CDR2 is SNEGSKA (reference sequence). The length of the CDR3 is 16 residues. V was pared by 0 bases and J by 1 base, with 10 bases between.

This clonotype was observed at least ten times. The chain employs TRBV5-4 and TRBJ2-7, with D unresolved. Trimming left V 4 bases short and J 1 base short, with 9 bases between. This CDR3 spans 13 amino acids. CDR1 is SGHNT and CDR2 is YYREEE in the germline V gene (reference sequence). The CDR3 DNA reads as TGTGCCAGCAGCCTTACCGGGTCCTACGAGCAGTACTTC. It yields the protein CASSLTGSYEQYF.

At least ten counts were recorded for this clonotype. V and J are TRBV6-2 or TRBV6-3 and TRBJ2-5, with TRBD2 identical over 10 bases. Germline V gives CDR1 MNHEY, CDR2 SVGEGT. J gave up 2 bases and V 4 bases, and 4 bases lay outside the gene matches. The CDR3 sequence is 15 residues long. The CDR3 protein is CASSSELAGQETQYF. The CDR3, as DNA: TGTGCCAGCAGTTCTGAACTAGCGGGGCAAGAGACCCAGTACTTC.

This clonotype showed up many times. The chain is built from TRBV11-2 and TRBJ2-3; possibly TRBD2 for D (6 bases). The CDR3 sequence is 14 residues long. V lost 5 bases to trimming and J lost 6 bases, with 15 bases between them. From germline, CDR1 is SGHAT and CDR2 FQNNGV. CDR3 sequence (DNA): TGTGCCAGCAGCCGGGACTTCGGCCGGGATACGCAGTATTTT. As protein: CASSRDFGRDTQYF.

This clonotype has at least ten counts. The chain combines TRBV20-1 with TRBJ2-1, with 10 bases identical to TRBD2. V lost 2 bases, J lost 4 bases, and 29 bases stayed unmatched. Germline CDR1 reads DFQATT; CDR2 reads SNEGSKA (reference sequence). The CDR3 totals 23 residues. CDR3 amino acids: CSARLRGQRTGTSEPLSYNEQFF. The CDR3 nucleotides are TGCAGTGCTAGATTGCGGGGACAGAGAACCGGGACTAGCGAACCCCTTTCTTACAATGAGCAGTTCTTC.

In this sample, this clonotype turned up many times. V gene TRBV9 combines with J gene TRBJ1-6; 10 nucleotides match TRBD1. The CDR3 is made up of 15 amino acids. CDR1 SGDLS and CDR2 YYNGEE come from the germline V gene. J was trimmed by 10 bases and V by 3 bases; bases with no gene match: 7. DNA for the CDR3: TGTGCCAGCAGCGGAACCGGGACAGGGGACTCACCCCTCCACTTT. Translating it yields CASSGTGTGDSPLHF.

This clonotype was found many times. The J gene is TRBJ2-2, the V gene TRBV28, with D possibly matching TRBD1 (6 bases). V lost 6 bases and J lost 1, with 12 bases in between. Germline CDR1 is MDHEN and CDR2 is SYDVKM. The CDR3 runs to 15 residues. CDR3 DNA: TGTGCCAGCAGGACCGGGACATTGAACACCGGGGAGCTGTTTTTT. It is translated as CASRTGTLNTGELFF.

This clonotype came up a few times. This sequence joins TRBV5-4 and TRBJ1-2, with 9 bases identical to TRBD1. There are 13 residues in the CDR3. Germline loops: CDR1 SGHNT, CDR2 YYREEE (reference sequence). Losses at the gene ends were 4 bases for V and 8 bases for J; bases not matched to a gene: 6. Here the CDR3 reads CASSPDRGRGYTF. The CDR3 DNA is TGTGCCAGCAGCCCCGACAGGGGGAGAGGCTACACCTTC.

Points on this clonotype: A read error may account for a junction end that differs from germline. V and J are TRBV12-3 or TRBV12-4 and TRBJ1-5; no clear D. This CDR3 contains 15 residues. The CDR3 loop reads CAGSDNPEGNQPQHF. In nucleotides, the CDR3 is TGTGCCGGCAGCGACAACCCGGAGGGCAATCAGCCCCAGCATTTT.

This clonotype was counted many times. The rearrangement links TRBV20-1 to TRBJ2-7; perhaps TRBD2 as D (6 bases). V was shortened by 3 bases and J by 4 bases, with 16 bases between the two germline ends. The CDR3 spans 14 residues. Germline V gives CDR1 DFQATT, CDR2 SNEGSKA (reference sequence). The DNA for the CDR3 is TGCAGTGCTAGGGTCGGGGACGGACTATACGAGCAGTACTTC. As protein: CSARVGDGLYEQYF.

This clonotype was seen at least ten times. The genes are TRBV18 and TRBJ1-1, with unresolved D. The CDR3 totals 12 residues. Trimming removed 3 bases from V and 0 bases from J, with 2 bases in between. CDR1 KGHSH and CDR2 LQKENI come from the germline V gene. The CDR3 sequence is CASSPLNTEAFF. CDR3 nucleotide sequence: TGTGCCAGCTCACCCCTGAACACTGAAGCTTTCTTT.

At least ten counts were recorded for this clonotype. This rearrangement joins TRBV6-2 or TRBV6-3 to TRBJ2-7, with D possibly TRBD1 on 6 matching bases. The V and J ends lost 6 bases and 0 bases respectively, with 15 bases between them. The germline CDR1 and CDR2 sequences are MNHEY and SVGEGT. This CDR3 has 15 residues. The chain's CDR3 is CASSTWGTSSYEQYF. Written as DNA, the CDR3 is TGTGCCAGCAGCACCTGGGGGACAAGCTCCTACGAGCAGTACTTC.

This clonotype was picked up a small number of times. V usage is TRBV20-1 and J usage is TRBJ1-1, with 8 bases fitting TRBD1. Germline V lookup: CDR1 DFQATT, CDR2 SNEGSKA (reference sequence). This CDR3 contains 12 residues. J gave up 8 bases and V 3 bases, and 5 bases lay outside the gene matches. The CDR3 region has the DNA TGCAGTGCTAGTTACCGGGACAGGGAAGCTTTCTTT. Its translation: CSASYRDREAFF.